The source of this TCR beta chain is a study of blood T cell repertoires in COVID-19. Study information: Acute and convalescent COVID-19 samples came from the United States, Italy and Spain. PBMCs, B-cell-depleted T cells, or T cells provided the cDNA or gDNA that made up the material.

With V trimmed by 2 bases and J by 5 bases, 8 bases remained unmatched. The V gene's germline CDR1 is MGHDK and CDR2 SYGVNS. The CDR3 has 15 amino acids. Original data processing: How many nucleated cells were present was estimated from reference gene primer amplification. Libraries were prepared by immunoSEQ multiplex PCR; TCRdb keeps only in-frame clonotypes and omits some of them. For V, J and clone size, that table is used; D and trimming come from the DNA. The profile shows about 250,000 clones, just over 85% of them singletons. Sequences were obtained from peripheral blood. The gene calls are TRBV25-1 and TRBJ2-7; the match to TRBD1 covers 8 bases. This sequence was found in a woman between 25 and 40 years old with active or convalescent COVID-19. The CDR3 sequence: CASSEVGTGAHEQYF. The CDR3, as DNA: TGTGCCAGCAGTGAAGTCGGGACAGGAGCCCACGAGCAGTACTTC.